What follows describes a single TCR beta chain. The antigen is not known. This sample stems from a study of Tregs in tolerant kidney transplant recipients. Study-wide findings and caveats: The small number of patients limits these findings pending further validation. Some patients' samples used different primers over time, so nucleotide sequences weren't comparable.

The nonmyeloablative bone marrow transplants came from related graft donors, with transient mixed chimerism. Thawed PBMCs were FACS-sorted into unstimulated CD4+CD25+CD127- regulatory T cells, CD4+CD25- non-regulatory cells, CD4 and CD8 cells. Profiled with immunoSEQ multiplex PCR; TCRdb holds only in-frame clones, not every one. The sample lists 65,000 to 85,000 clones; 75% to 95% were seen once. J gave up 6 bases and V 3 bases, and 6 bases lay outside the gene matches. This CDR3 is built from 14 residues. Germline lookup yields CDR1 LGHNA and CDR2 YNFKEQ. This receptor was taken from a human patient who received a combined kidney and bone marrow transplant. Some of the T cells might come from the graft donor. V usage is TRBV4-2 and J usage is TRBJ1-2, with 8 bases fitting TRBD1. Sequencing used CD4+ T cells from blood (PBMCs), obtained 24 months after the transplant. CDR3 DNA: TGTGCCAGCAGCCAGAGCAGGGGGCAGGATGGCTACACCTTC. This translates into CASSQSRGQDGYTF.